This T cell receptor (beta chain) is drawn from a study of cytomegalovirus exposure and HLA in healthy donors. Across the study: A prior analysis found roughly 110 million unique TCR beta sequences from around 180 million T cells.

Germline V gene lookup returns CDR1 SEHNR and CDR2 FQNEAQ (reference sequence). The CDR3 covers 11 residues. V shed 5 bases and J shed 3 bases, with 5 bases lying between them. Primers included in the PCR were 60 Vbeta and 13 Jbeta primers. Using immunoSEQ multiplex PCR, the repertoire was profiled, and TCRdb retains in-frame clones only, with some absent. The sample includes about 70,000 clones, about 72% seen only once; the top ten take 2.5% to 3.5%. The rearrangement uses TRBV7-9 and TRBJ2-7; D is unclear. This receptor was obtained from a girl aged 10-17 years in good health and CMV-seropositive. Material: PBMCs. The CDR3: CASSPNYEQYF. For the CDR3, the DNA is TGTGCCAGCAGCCCAAACTACGAGCAGTACTTC.